These T cell receptor beta chains were read from a single sample in a study of CD8+ T cells in alopecia areata. TCRdb's copy holds only in-frame clones and misses some; the assay was immunoSEQ multiplex PCR. The sample shows about 140,000 clones, 55% of them seen only once. The sequenced sample consisted of CD4+ T cells sorted from blood. The source is a human donor in good health. The conserved cysteine and the conserved F or W are not part of the CDR3 here.

CDR3 length	J gene	V gene	CDR3 protein
13	TRBJ1-3	TRBV7-9	ASSLFSLSGNTIY
12	TRBJ2-3	TRBV2	ASSKREITDTQY
12	TRBJ2-6	TRBV7-9	ASSSLSEANVLT
14	TRBJ2-5	TRBV2	ASSEGLLAVRETQY
12	TRBJ2-3	TRBV2	ASRNSGRSDTQY
11	TRBJ1-2	TRBV27	ASSLRRDYGYT
12	TRBJ1-1	TRBV7-6	ASSLVTGDTEAF
12	TRBJ1-1	TRBV5-6	ASSGGPLNTEAF
14	TRBJ1-2	TRBV4-1	ASSQSRLLANYGYT
12	TRBJ2-7	TRBV6-5	ASRFSFRDGEQY
11	TRBJ1-5	TRBV30	AWSRQGNQPQH
11	TRBJ2-5	TRBV10-3	AINAGPKETQY
12	TRBJ2-3	TRBV5-1	ASSFQGGTDTQY
14	TRBJ2-6	TRBV5-1	ASSNKQGTGANVLT
11	TRBJ2-2	TRBV6-5	ASSYRYTGELF
9	TRBJ2-7	TRBV29-1	SVGQAGEQY
12	TRBJ2-1	TRBV29-1	SAKTAPVENEQF
12	TRBJ2-1	TRBV30	AWGSGSSYNEQF
11	TRBJ1-1	TRBV7-7	ASSFRQDTEAF
12	TRBJ2-1	TRBV5-1	ASSLASGVGEQF
14	TRBJ2-7	TRBV5-5	ASSYQAQGGGGEQY
7	TRBJ2-1	TRBV6-6	ASSLEQF
14	TRBJ2-4	TRBV4-1	ASSPPAASGKNIQY
15	TRBJ2-7	TRBV29-1	SVGPDLDRGRNYEQY
10	TRBJ2-7	TRBV30	AWSPLLVEQY
9	TRBJ2-5	TRBV20-1	SSTSGGTQY
14	TRBJ2-7	TRBV29-1	SVEERLVGRAYEQY
12	TRBJ2-1	TRBV19	ASNGLAGRGEQF
13	TRBJ1-5	TRBV30	AWSGKGPTNQPQH
12	TRBJ2-7	TRBV7-2	ASSNNRVSYEQY
11	TRBJ1-1	TRBV30	AWKRGRDTEAF